The T cell receptor beta chain described here comes from a study of T and B cells in COVID-19 patients. For the study at large: Of 20 to 25 active-infection patients, 12 were critically ill with mechanical ventilation or extracorporeal membrane oxygenation.

Germline CDR1 SGHTA, CDR2 FQGNSA. This CDR3 has 12 amino acids. V was cut by 5 bases and J by 8 bases, with 12 bases left in between. Turning to this clonotype: Its specificity is unknown.

Points from the study as a whole: At recovery TRB diversity and richness exceeded healthy donors, after highly clonal active COVID-19 repertoires. There were about 2,500 TCR clusters exclusive to the recovered cohort, approximately 34 with low generation probability.

TRB was amplified from about 250-500 ng of blood genomic DNA. BIOMED2 TRB-A/B primer pools were used in multiplex TRB PCR. Each CDR3 protein is one row after TCRdb ran MiXCR on the multiplex PCR reads. There are a few thousand distinct CDR3 sequences in the sample; 20% to 25% occur only once, and around 10% lies in the top ten. The chain carries TRBV7-2 and TRBJ1-2; D gene ambiguous. Material for sequencing was blood. This TCR derives from a human donor with active COVID-19. Here the CDR3 DNA reads TGTGCCAGCAGCCTAAGCGGGTACGGCTACACCTTC. Its protein product is CASSLSGYGYTF. Full variable domain (remainder filled in from reference TRBV7-2 and TRBJ1-2): GAGVSQSPSNKVTEKGKDVELRCDPISGHTALYWYRQSLGQGLEFLIYFQGNSAPDKSGLPSDRFSAERTGGSVSTLTIQRTQQEDSAVYLCASSLSGYGYTFGSGTRLTVV.